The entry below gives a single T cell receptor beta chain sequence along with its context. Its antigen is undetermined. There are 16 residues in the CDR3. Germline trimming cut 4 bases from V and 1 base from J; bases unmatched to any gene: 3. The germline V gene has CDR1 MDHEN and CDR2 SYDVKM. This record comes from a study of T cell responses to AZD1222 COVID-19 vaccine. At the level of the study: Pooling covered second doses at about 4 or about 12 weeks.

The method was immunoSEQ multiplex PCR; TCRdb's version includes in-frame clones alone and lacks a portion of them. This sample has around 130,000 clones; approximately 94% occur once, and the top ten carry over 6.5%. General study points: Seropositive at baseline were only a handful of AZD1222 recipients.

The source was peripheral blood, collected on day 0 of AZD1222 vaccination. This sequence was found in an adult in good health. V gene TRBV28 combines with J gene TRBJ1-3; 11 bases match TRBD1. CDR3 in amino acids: CASSWGTGGSGNTIYF. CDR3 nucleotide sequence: TGTGCCAGCAGTTGGGGGACAGGGGGTTCTGGAAACACCATATATTTT.